Shown below are 29 T cell receptor beta chains from a single sample sequenced in a study of control samples from healthy donors and cancer patients. Clones were sequenced by immunoSEQ multiplex PCR, and TCRdb holds only the in-frame ones, with some missing. The sample includes about 160,000 clones, 96% of them seen just once. The specimen sequenced was blood. Every receptor here comes from a woman aged 25 to 45 in good health.

CDR3 in amino acids: CASSLGQGQTQYF. CDR3 DNA: TGTGCCAGCAGTTTGGGACAGGGACAGACCCAGTACTTC. This chain connects TRBV12-3 or TRBV12-4 to TRBJ2-5, with 9 positions matching TRBD1. V trimming: 3 bases; J trimming: 6 bases; junction bases outside the gene matches: 2. CDR3 size: 13 residues.

V and J are TRBV5-1 and TRBJ1-1, with D possibly being TRBD1 (6 bases). The V and J ends lost 3 bases and 1 base respectively, with 13 bases between them. Germline lookup yields CDR1 SGHRS and CDR2 YFSETQ. The CDR3 length is 15 residues. The CDR3 region has the DNA TGCGCCAGCAGCTCGACCGGGACACCGAACACTGAAGCTTTCTTT. Its protein product is CASSSTGTPNTEAFF.

The rearrangement uses TRBV11-2 and TRBJ1-1; tentative D call: TRBD1 (5 bases). Trimming pared 0 bases from V and 7 bases from J, leaving 12 bases between. Per the germline V gene, CDR1 is SGHAT and CDR2 is FQNNGV. The CDR3 runs 14 residues. In DNA, the CDR3 is TGTGCCAGCAGCTTAGAGCCGGGGCAGATTGAAGCTTTCTTT. As protein: CASSLEPGQIEAFF. The variable domain in full, completed from reference TRBV11-2 and TRBJ1-1, reads EAGVAQSPRYKIIEKRQSVAFWCNPISGHATLYWYQQILGQGPKLLIQFQNNGVVDDSQLPKDRFSAERLKGVDSTLKIQPAKLEDSAVYLCASSLEPGQIEAFFGQGTRLTVV.

The chain uses TRBV19 and TRBJ2-5; no firm D call. Trimming shortened V by 2 bases and J by 4 bases, and 8 bases separated the two germline ends. Germline CDR1 reads LNHDA; CDR2 reads SQIVND (reference sequence). The CDR3 consists of 13 residues. Written as DNA, the CDR3 is TGTGCCAGTAGTATATTGGTAGCAGAGACCCAGTACTTC. The encoded protein is CASSILVAETQYF.

The chain employs TRBV5-1 and TRBJ1-2, with D possibly matching TRBD1 (5 bases). Trimming stripped 0 bases from V and 5 bases from J, with 11 bases between. The CDR3 has 14 amino acids. The germline V gene encodes CDR1 SGHRS and CDR2 YFSETQ. CDR3 region: CASSLGDVVYGYTF. CDR3 DNA: TGCGCCAGCAGCTTGGGGGACGTCGTTTATGGCTACACCTTC.

This chain uses TRBV4-1 with TRBJ1-4, with TRBD1 matching over 11 bases. The V segment lost 3 bases and the J segment 7 bases; nucleotides outside the gene matches: 4. The germline V gene has CDR1 MGHRA and CDR2 YSYEKL. The CDR3 has 15 amino acids. The CDR3 bases are TGCGCCAGCAGCCATGGACAGGGGGCGGCTGAAAAACTGTTTTTT. Its protein product is CASSHGQGAAEKLFF.

The V call is TRBV15, the J call TRBJ2-3; D uncertain. This CDR3 comprises 13 residues. The germline gives CDR1 LNHNV, CDR2 YYDKDF (reference sequence). The ends were cut back, 0 bases at V and 7 bases at J, with 8 bases in the middle. CDR3 residues: CATSRDSGNTQYF. Here the CDR3 DNA reads TGTGCCACCAGCAGAGATTCTGGGAATACGCAGTATTTT.

On this clone itself: The junction does not match germline at one end; this may be a read error. This rearrangement joins TRBV5-6 to TRBJ2-7; tentative D call: TRBD2 (5 bases). The CDR3 runs to 13 residues. Per germline, CDR1 SGHDT and CDR2 YYEEEE. CDR3 in amino acids: CASSFQNPERSCF. The CDR3 DNA reads TGTGCCAGCAGCTTTCAGAACCCGGAGCGGTCTTGCTTC.

The gene calls are TRBV28 and TRBJ1-3, with D hard to call. V lost 6 bases and J 3 bases, leaving 12 bases between the germline ends. The CDR3 has 14 residues. From germline, CDR1 is MDHEN and CDR2 SYDVKM. DNA of the CDR3: TGTGCCAGCAGCCCGTTGGGGTTTGGAAACACCATATATTTT. This translates into CASSPLGFGNTIYF.

The V call is TRBV27, the J call TRBJ1-1, with D maybe TRBD1 (5 bases). The CDR3 has 12 amino acids. V was clipped by 6 bases and J by 11 bases, with 16 bases between them. Germline lookup yields CDR1 MNHEY and CDR2 SMNVEV (reference sequence). The CDR3, as DNA: TGTGCCAGCAGCCTTCAGGGAGGACGGGCTTTCTTT. Its protein product is CASSLQGGRAFF.

This chain connects TRBV19 to TRBJ2-7; D is unclear. The ends were cut back, 5 bases at V and 0 bases at J, with 14 bases in the middle. The CDR3 consists of 15 residues. Germline loops: CDR1 LNHDA, CDR2 SQIVND (reference sequence). In nucleotides, the CDR3 is TGTGCCAGTAGTGCCGGGCGTCAGGTCTCCTACGAGCAGTACTTC. It specifies CASSAGRQVSYEQYF.

J is TRBJ1-5 and V is TRBV19; the match to TRBD1 covers 9 bases. The CDR3 is made up of 15 amino acids. The germline V gene has CDR1 LNHDA and CDR2 SQIVND (reference sequence). V lost 7 bases to trimming and J lost 2 bases; unmatched junction nucleotides: 6. CDR3 sequence (DNA): TGTGCCAGTACTTTGGACAGGGGAGGCAATCAGCCCCAGCATTTT. It translates to CASTLDRGGNQPQHF.

DNA for the CDR3: TGTGCCAGCAGCGTAGGTCCGCGGGGAGATACGCAGTATTTT. Its protein product is CASSVGPRGDTQYF. This chain connects TRBV9 to TRBJ2-3; D is possibly TRBD2 (6 bases). Trimming left V 0 bases short and J 5 bases short, with 10 bases between. This CDR3 has 14 amino acids. Germline values: CDR1 SGDLS, CDR2 YYNGEE.

V gene TRBV6-5 combines with J gene TRBJ1-5, with D possibly matching TRBD1 (5 bases). Trimming pared 4 bases from V and 6 bases from J, leaving 10 bases between. The germline gives CDR1 MNHEY, CDR2 SVGAGI. The CDR3 totals 13 residues. The CDR3 protein is CASSSLGGQPQHF. CDR3 coding DNA: TGTGCCAGCAGTTCCCTTGGGGGTCAGCCCCAGCATTTT.

The V call is TRBV11-3, the J call TRBJ1-2; D unresolved. The CDR3 loop spans 15 amino acids. The germline V gene has CDR1 SGHNT and CDR2 YENEEA. Trimming shortened V by 6 bases and J by 1 base, and 15 bases separated the two germline ends. The CDR3 here is CASSAPLQDNYGYTF. In nucleotides, the CDR3 is TGTGCCAGCAGTGCCCCTCTGCAGGATAACTATGGCTACACCTTC. Variable domain in full (rest from reference TRBV11-3 and TRBJ1-2): EAGVVQSPRYKIIEKKQPVAFWCNPISGHNTLYWYLQNLGQGPELLIRYENEEAVDDSQLPKDRFSAERLKGVDSTLKIQPAELGDSAVYLCASSAPLQDNYGYTFGSGTRLTVV.

The V call is TRBV2, the J call TRBJ1-5; no clear D gene. CDR1 and CDR2 from the germline V gene are SNHLY and FYNNEI. V was cut by 5 bases and J by 9 bases, with 17 bases left in between. There are 14 residues in the CDR3. CDR3 nucleotide sequence: TGTGCCAGCAGTCCATTTGGGGTACCTACGCCCCAGCATTTT. Its protein is CASSPFGVPTPQHF.

The CDR3 DNA is TGTGCCTCCCAGTCGTGGTGGAGCACAGATACGCAGTATTTT. As protein: CASQSWWSTDTQYF. The chain has TRBV19 and TRBJ2-3; no reliable D call. Germline CDR1 reads LNHDA; CDR2 reads SQIVND (reference sequence). Trimming removed 11 bases from V and 0 bases from J, with 15 bases in between. The CDR3 spans 14 residues.

The chain employs TRBV6-5 and TRBJ2-1; D is unclear. The germline V gene has CDR1 MNHEY and CDR2 SVGAGI. The CDR3 has 14 amino acids. V lost 0 bases, J lost 9 bases, and 12 bases lay in between. The CDR3 loop reads CASSYSQVVREQFF. The CDR3 nucleotides are TGTGCCAGCAGTTACTCCCAGGTCGTACGTGAGCAGTTCTTC.

The gene calls are TRBV10-3 and TRBJ1-2; unclear D gene. Germline loops: CDR1 ENHRY, CDR2 SYGVKD. The CDR3 is made up of 11 amino acids. V gave up 9 bases and J gave up 5 bases, with 10 bases separating them. The CDR3 DNA reads TGTGCCATAGGAGACTCTTATGGCTACACCTTC. It is translated as CAIGDSYGYTF.

This sequence joins TRBV4-1 and TRBJ2-7, with 7 bases lining up with TRBD1. The CDR3 spans 15 residues. From germline, CDR1 is MGHRA and CDR2 YSYEKL. Trimming removed 1 base from V and 0 bases from J; junction bases left unmatched: 3. In nucleotides, the CDR3 is TGCGCCAGCAGCCAAGTCGACAGGGACTCCTACGAGCAGTACTTC. Translated, it gives CASSQVDRDSYEQYF.

The chain combines TRBV7-2 with TRBJ2-7; TRBD2 matches 7 bases. The V gene's germline CDR1 is SGHTA and CDR2 FQGNSA. The V and J ends lost 1 base and 3 bases, in that order; junction bases with no gene match: 6. The CDR3 loop spans 15 amino acids. The CDR3 reads CASSLVGGSSYEQYF. In DNA form, the CDR3 reads TGTGCCAGCAGCTTAGTAGGCGGGAGCAGCTACGAGCAGTACTTC.

J is TRBJ2-2 and V is TRBV27; TRBD1 matches at 8 bases. V lost 5 bases to trimming and J lost 7 bases; unmatched junction nucleotides: 9. CDR1 and CDR2 (germline): MNHEY, SMNVEV (reference sequence). The CDR3 extends over 15 amino acids. The CDR3, as DNA: TGTGCCAGCAGTCCCCGGACAGGGCGCGGCGGGGAGCTGTTTTTT. Translating gives CASSPRTGRGGELFF.

The chain is built from TRBV11-3 and TRBJ2-2; D is possibly TRBD1 or TRBD2 (6 bases each). This CDR3 is 16 amino acids long. From germline, CDR1 is SGHNT and CDR2 YENEEA. V was clipped by 5 bases and J by 5 bases, with 18 bases between them. CDR3 coding DNA: TGTGCCAGCAGCCGAGGAACGGGGGCAAGAACCGGGGAGCTGTTTTTT. Translated: CASSRGTGARTGELFF.

This clone came up once. J is TRBJ2-2 and V is TRBV12-5, with D perhaps matching TRBD1 (5 bases). Deletions cut 0 bases from V and 7 bases from J, with 12 bases between. The CDR3 extends over 15 amino acids. CDR1 and CDR2 (germline): LGHNT, FRNRAP. The CDR3: CASGLVAQGVGELFF. The DNA for the CDR3 is TGTGCTAGTGGTTTGGTAGCGCAGGGTGTCGGGGAGCTGTTTTTT.

The V and J genes are TRBV10-2 and TRBJ1-2, with 9 nucleotides matching TRBD1. Germline V gene data show CDR1 as WSHSY and CDR2 as SAAADI. The CDR3 extends over 14 amino acids. J gave up 5 bases and V 6 bases, and 7 bases lay outside the gene matches. CDR3 nucleotides: TGCGCCAGCAGAGACGCCGGGACAGGGTATGGCTACACCTTC. This translates into CASRDAGTGYGYTF.

The J gene is TRBJ1-2, the V gene TRBV6-5, with TRBD1 identical over 8 bases. Germline CDR1 and CDR2: MNHEY and SVGAGI. The length of the CDR3 is 16 residues. V lost 2 bases, J lost 0 bases, and 5 bases stayed unmatched. The CDR3: CASSYLGTGTNYGYTF. CDR3 coding DNA: TGTGCCAGCAGTTACCTTGGGACAGGAACTAACTATGGCTACACCTTC.

A few counts support this clone. The genes are TRBV6-6 and TRBJ2-2; D perhaps matches TRBD2 (6 bases). Germline V gene data show CDR1 as MNHNY and CDR2 as SVGAGI (reference sequence). Trimming left V 0 bases short and J 3 bases short, with 8 bases between. This CDR3 comprises 15 residues. Here the CDR3 DNA reads TGTGCCAGCAGTTACTCGGGCGGGGACACCGGGGAGCTGTTTTTT. Translating gives CASSYSGGDTGELFF.

This chain links TRBV11-2 with TRBJ2-6; TRBD2 might be the D (6 bases). This CDR3 spans 17 amino acids. Germline V lookup: CDR1 SGHAT, CDR2 FQNNGV. Between the trimmed V and J ends, which lost 6 bases and 1 base, there was a span of 16 bases. The chain's CDR3 is CASSRRGVPSGANVLTF. The CDR3 nucleotides are TGTGCCAGCAGTCGGAGGGGCGTTCCATCTGGGGCCAACGTCCTGACTTTC. Filled out from reference TRBV11-2 and TRBJ2-6, the complete variable domain reads EAGVAQSPRYKIIEKRQSVAFWCNPISGHATLYWYQQILGQGPKLLIQFQNNGVVDDSQLPKDRFSAERLKGVDSTLKIQPAKLEDSAVYLCASSRRGVPSGANVLTFGAGSRLTVL.

J is TRBJ2-6 and V is TRBV19; D uncertain. Germline CDR1 LNHDA, CDR2 SQIVND (reference sequence). The CDR3 is 12 amino acids. The DNA for the CDR3 is TGTGCTGCTTCTTCTGGGGCCAACGTCCTGACTTTC. It translates to CAASSGANVLTF.